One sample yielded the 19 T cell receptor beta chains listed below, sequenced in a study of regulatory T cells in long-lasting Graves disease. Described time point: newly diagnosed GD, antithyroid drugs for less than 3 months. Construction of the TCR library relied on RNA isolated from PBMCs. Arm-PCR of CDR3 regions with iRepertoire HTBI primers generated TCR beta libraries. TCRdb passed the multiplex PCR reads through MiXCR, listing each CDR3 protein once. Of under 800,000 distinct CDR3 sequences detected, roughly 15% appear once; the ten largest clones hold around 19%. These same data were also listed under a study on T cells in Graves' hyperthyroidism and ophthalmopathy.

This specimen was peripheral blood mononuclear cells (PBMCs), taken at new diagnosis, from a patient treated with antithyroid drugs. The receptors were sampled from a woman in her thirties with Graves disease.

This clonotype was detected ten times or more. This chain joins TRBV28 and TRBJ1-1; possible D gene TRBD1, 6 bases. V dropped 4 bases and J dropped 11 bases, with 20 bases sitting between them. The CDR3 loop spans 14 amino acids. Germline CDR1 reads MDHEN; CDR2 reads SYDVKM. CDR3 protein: CASSSGGQELRAFF. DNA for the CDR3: TGTGCCAGCAGTTCGGGGGGCCAGGAGCTTAGGGCTTTCTTT.

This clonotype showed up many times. The CDR3 is CASSFRNTGELFF. The CDR3 DNA sequence: TGTGCCAGCAGCTTCCGGAACACCGGGGAGCTGTTTTTT. The V call is TRBV7-2, the J call TRBJ2-2, with D hard to call. The germline V and J ends were trimmed by 3 bases and 1 base, with 3 bases remaining between them. Germline V gives CDR1 SGHTA, CDR2 FQGNSA. This CDR3 has 13 amino acids.

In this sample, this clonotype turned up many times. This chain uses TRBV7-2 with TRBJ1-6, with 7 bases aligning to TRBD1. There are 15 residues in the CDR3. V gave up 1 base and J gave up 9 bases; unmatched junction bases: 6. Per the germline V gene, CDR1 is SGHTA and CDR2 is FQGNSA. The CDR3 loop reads CASSLVGDSGSPLHF. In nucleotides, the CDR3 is TGTGCCAGCAGCTTAGTGGGGGACAGTGGTTCACCCCTCCACTTT.

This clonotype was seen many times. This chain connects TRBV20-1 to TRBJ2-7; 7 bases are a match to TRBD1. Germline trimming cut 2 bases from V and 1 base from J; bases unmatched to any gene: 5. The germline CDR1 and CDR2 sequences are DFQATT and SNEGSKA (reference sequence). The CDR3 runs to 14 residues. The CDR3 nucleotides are TGCAGTGCTAGACGGAAACAGGGGTCCTACGAGCAGTACTTC. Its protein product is CSARRKQGSYEQYF.

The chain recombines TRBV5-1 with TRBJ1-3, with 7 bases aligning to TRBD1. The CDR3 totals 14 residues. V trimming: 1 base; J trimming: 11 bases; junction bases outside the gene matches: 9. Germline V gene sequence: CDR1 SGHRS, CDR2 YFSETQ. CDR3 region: CASSLMAGGHAIYF. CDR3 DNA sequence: TGCGCCAGCAGCTTGATGGCAGGGGGTCATGCCATATATTTT.

CDR3 protein: CSAQSTDRERVYEQYF. The CDR3 bases are TGCAGTGCCCAGTCGACGGACAGGGAAAGAGTCTACGAGCAGTACTTC. The J gene is TRBJ2-7, the V gene TRBV20-1, with 8 bases lining up with TRBD1. The CDR3 extends over 16 amino acids. The V gene's germline CDR1 is DFQATT and CDR2 SNEGSKA (reference sequence). Trimming cost V 6 bases and J 3 bases; bases outside gene matches: 16.

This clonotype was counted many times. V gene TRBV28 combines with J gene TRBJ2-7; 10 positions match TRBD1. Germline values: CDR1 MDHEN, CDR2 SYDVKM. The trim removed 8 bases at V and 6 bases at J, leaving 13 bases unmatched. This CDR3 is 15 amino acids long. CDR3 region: CASSRTGTGAREQYF. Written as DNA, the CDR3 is TGTGCCAGCTCCAGAACCGGGACAGGGGCCCGCGAGCAGTACTTC. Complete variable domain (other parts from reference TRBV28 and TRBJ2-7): DVKVTQSSRYLVKRTGEKVFLECVQDMDHENMFWYRQDPGLGLRLIYFSYDVKMKEKGDIPEGYSVSREKKERFSLILESASTNQTSMYLCASSRTGTGAREQYFGPGTRLTVT.

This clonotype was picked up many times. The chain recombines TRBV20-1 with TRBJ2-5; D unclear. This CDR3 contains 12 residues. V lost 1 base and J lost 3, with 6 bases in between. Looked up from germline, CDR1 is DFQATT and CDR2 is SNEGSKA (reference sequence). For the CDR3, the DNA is TGCAGTGCTAGAGGACGGGAAGAGACCCAGTACTTC. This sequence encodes CSARGREETQYF.

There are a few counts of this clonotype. CDR3 loop: CASSPRIDGNTEAFF. The CDR3 coding sequence is TGTGCCAGCTCACCTCGTATAGACGGGAACACTGAAGCTTTCTTT. The chain is built from TRBV18 and TRBJ1-1; D is unresolved. Trimming removed 3 bases from V and 1 base from J, with 12 bases in between. The CDR3 runs 15 residues. Germline CDR1 is KGHSH and CDR2 is LQKENI.

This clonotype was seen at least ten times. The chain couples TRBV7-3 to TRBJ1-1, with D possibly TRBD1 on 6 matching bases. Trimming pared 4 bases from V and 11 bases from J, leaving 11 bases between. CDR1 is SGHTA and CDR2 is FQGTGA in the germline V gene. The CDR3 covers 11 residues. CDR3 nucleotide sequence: TGTGCCAGCAGCTCTGGCCAGGGGGCTTTCTTT. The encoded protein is CASSSGQGAFF.

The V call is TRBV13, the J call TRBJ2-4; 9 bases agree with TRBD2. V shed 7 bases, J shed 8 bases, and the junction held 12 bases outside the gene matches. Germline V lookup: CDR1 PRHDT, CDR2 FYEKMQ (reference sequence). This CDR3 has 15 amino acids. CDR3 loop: CASTPPVAGGDIQYF. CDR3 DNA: TGTGCCAGCACCCCCCCGGTTGCGGGAGGGGACATTCAGTACTTC.

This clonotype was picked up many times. The CDR3 nucleotides are TGTGCCAGCAGCCGACGTTGGACTAGCTCCTACAATGAGCAGTTCTTC. Translated: CASSRRWTSSYNEQFF. This chain links TRBV14 with TRBJ2-1; the match to TRBD2 covers 7 bases. Germline V gene lookup returns CDR1 SGHDN and CDR2 FVKESK. The CDR3 runs to 16 residues. Unmatched junction bases numbered 6, after V lost 4 bases and J lost 0 bases.

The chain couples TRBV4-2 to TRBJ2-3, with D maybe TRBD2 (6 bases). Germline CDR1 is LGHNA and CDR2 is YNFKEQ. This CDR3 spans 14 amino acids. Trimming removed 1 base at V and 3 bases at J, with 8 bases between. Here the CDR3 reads CASSQAGVTDTQYF. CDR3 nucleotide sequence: TGTGCCAGCAGCCAAGCGGGAGTGACAGATACGCAGTATTTT.

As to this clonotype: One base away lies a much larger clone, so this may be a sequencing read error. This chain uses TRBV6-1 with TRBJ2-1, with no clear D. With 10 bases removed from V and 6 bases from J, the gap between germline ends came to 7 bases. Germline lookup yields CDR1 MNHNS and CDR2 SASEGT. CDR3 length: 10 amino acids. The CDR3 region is CAIRINEQFF. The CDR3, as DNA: TGTGCCATCAGGATCAATGAGCAGTTCTTC.

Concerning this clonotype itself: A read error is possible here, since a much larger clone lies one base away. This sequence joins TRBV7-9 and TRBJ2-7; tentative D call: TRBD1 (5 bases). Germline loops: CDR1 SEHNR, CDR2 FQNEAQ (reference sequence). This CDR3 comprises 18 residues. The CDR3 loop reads CVSSLDPSHGSRVYEQYF. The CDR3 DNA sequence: TGTGTCAGCAGCTTAGATCCGTCCCATGGTTCCAGGGTCTACGAGCAGTACTTC.

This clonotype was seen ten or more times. CDR3: CASSPFLDRDETQYF. DNA of the CDR3: TGTGCCAGCAGTCCTTTCCTGGACAGGGATGAGACCCAGTACTTC. This chain connects TRBV28 to TRBJ2-5, with 8 bases matching TRBD1. CDR3 length: 15 amino acids. CDR1 and CDR2 (germline): MDHEN, SYDVKM. The V segment lost 5 bases and the J segment 5 bases; nucleotides outside the gene matches: 10.

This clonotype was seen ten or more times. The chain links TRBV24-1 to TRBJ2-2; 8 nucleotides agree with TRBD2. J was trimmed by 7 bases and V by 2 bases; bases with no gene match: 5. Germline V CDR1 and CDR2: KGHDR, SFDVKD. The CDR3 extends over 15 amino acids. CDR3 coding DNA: TGTGCCACCAGTGATTCTGGGACTAGAATCGGGGAGCTGTTTTTT. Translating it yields CATSDSGTRIGELFF.

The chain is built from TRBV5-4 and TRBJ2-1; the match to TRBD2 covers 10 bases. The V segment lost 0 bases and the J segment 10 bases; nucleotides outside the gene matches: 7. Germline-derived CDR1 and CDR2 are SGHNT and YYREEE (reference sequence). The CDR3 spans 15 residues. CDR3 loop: CASSLVPSGSLEQFF. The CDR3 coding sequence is TGTGCCAGCAGCTTGGTGCCTAGCGGGAGTTTGGAGCAGTTCTTC.

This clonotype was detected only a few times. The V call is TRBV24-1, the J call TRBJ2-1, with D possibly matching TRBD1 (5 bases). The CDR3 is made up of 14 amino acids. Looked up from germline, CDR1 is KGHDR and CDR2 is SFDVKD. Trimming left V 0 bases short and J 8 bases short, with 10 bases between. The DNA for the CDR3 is TGTGCCACCAGTGATTTGGTTCAGGGCGATGAGCAGTTCTTC. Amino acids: CATSDLVQGDEQFF.